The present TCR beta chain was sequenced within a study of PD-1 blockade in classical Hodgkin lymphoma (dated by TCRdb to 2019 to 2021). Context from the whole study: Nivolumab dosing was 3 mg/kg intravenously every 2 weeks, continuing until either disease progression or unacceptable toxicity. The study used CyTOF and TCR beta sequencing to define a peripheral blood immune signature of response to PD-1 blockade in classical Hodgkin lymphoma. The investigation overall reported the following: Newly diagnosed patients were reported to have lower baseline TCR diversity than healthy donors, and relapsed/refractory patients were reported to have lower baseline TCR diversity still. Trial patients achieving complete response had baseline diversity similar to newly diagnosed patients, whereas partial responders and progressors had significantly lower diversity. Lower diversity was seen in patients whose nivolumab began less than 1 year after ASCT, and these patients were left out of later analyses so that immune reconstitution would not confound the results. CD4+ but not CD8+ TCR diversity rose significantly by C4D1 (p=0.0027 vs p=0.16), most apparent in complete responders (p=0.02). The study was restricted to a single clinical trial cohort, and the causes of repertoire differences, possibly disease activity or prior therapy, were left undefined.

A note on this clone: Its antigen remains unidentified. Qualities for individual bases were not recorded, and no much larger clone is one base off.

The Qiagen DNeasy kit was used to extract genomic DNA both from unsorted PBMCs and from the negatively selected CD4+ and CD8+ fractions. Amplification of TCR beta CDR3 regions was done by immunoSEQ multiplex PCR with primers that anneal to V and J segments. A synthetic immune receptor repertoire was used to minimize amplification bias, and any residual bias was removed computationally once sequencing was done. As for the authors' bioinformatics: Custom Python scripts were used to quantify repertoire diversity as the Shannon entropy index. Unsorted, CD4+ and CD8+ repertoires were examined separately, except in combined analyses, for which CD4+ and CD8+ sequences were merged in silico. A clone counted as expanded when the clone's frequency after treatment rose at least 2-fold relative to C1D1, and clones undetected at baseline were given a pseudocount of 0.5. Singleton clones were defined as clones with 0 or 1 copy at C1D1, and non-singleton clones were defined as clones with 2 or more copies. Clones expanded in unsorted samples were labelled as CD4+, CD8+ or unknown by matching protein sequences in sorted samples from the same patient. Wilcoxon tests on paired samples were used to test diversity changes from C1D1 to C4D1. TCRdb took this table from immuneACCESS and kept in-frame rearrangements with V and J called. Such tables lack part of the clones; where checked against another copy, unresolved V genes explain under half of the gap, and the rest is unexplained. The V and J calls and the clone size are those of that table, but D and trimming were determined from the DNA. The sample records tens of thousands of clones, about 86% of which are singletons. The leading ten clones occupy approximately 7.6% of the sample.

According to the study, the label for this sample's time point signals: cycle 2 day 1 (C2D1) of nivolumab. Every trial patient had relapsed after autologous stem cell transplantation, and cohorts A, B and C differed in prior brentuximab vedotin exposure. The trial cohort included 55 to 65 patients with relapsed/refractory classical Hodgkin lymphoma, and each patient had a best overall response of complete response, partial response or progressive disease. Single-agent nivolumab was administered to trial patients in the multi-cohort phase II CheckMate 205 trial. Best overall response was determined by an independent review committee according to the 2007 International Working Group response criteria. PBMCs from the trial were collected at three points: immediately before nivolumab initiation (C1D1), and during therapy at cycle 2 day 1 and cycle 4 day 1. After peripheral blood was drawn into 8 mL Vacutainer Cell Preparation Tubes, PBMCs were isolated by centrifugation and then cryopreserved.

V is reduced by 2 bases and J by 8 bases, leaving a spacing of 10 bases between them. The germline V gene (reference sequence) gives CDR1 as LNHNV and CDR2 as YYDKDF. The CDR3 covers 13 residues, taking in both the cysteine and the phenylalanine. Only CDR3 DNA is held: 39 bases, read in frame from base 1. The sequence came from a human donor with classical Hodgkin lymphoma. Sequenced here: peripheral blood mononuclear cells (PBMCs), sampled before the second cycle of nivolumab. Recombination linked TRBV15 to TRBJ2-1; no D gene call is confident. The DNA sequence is TGTGCCACCAGCAGACCAACCCCGGATGAGCAGTTCTTC. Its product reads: CATSRPTPDEQFF.